Each of the 5 T cell receptor beta chains below was sequenced from the same sample in a study of beta chain features in type 1 diabetes. TCRB transcripts that were expressed got sequenced, as all of the isolated RNA had been reverse transcribed. Using immunoSEQ multiplex PCR, the repertoire was profiled, and TCRdb retains in-frame clones only, with some absent. The data show hundreds of thousands of clones, with 25% to 35% seen just once and around 0.065% held by the top ten. Material: naive CD4+ T cells from blood. The receptor source for this set is a man aged 18 to 35 in good health.

The gene calls are TRBV9 and TRBJ2-3, with a tentative D call TRBD1 (5 bases). The CDR3 is made up of 14 amino acids. Germline CDR1 is SGDLS and CDR2 is YYNGEE. V shed 3 bases and J shed 2 bases, with 10 bases lying between them. In DNA, the CDR3 is TGTGCCAGCAGCGGGACAAGCCTCACAGATACGCAGTATTTT. Its translation is CASSGTSLTDTQYF.

The V gene is TRBV7-6, the J gene TRBJ2-3; 12 bases are a match to TRBD2. This CDR3 region has 15 residues. V lost 5 bases, J lost 6 bases, and 6 bases stayed unmatched. Per germline, CDR1 SGHVS and CDR2 FNYEAQ. CDR3 residues: CASSPLAGGLDTQYF. Written as DNA, the CDR3 is TGTGCCAGCAGCCCGCTAGCGGGAGGGCTGGATACGCAGTATTTT.

The J gene is TRBJ2-5, the V gene TRBV6-5; no clear D. This CDR3 is 13 amino acids long. V lost 6 bases and J lost 7, with 15 bases in between. Germline V CDR1 and CDR2: MNHEY, SVGAGI. The CDR3 sequence is CASREDPSGTQYF. For the CDR3, the DNA is TGTGCCAGCAGAGAGGACCCTAGTGGGACCCAGTACTTC.

The V gene is TRBV9, the J gene TRBJ2-7; 7 bases map to TRBD1. V trimming: 3 bases; J trimming: 1 base; junction bases outside the gene matches: 10. The CDR3 has 16 amino acids. Per germline, CDR1 SGDLS and CDR2 YYNGEE. In DNA form, the CDR3 reads TGTGCCAGCAGCGACCCATGGACAGGTGGGTCCTACGAGCAGTACTTC. Translation: CASSDPWTGGSYEQYF.

Here the CDR3 reads CASSPMSQYEQYF. As DNA, the CDR3 is TGTGCCAGCAGTCCCATGAGTCAGTACGAGCAGTACTTC. V gene TRBV28 combines with J gene TRBJ2-7; D remains unclear. This CDR3 is built from 13 residues. V was clipped by 5 bases and J by 4 bases, with 12 bases between them. CDR1 is MDHEN, CDR2 SYDVKM, per germline. Combining the CDR3 with reference TRBV28 and TRBJ2-7 gives the whole variable domain DVKVTQSSRYLVKRTGEKVFLECVQDMDHENMFWYRQDPGLGLRLIYFSYDVKMKEKGDIPEGYSVSREKKERFSLILESASTNQTSMYLCASSPMSQYEQYFGPGTRLTVT.